The 18 T cell receptor beta chains reported below all come from one sample, sequenced in a study of cytomegalovirus exposure and HLA in healthy donors. 13 Jbeta primers and 60 Vbeta primers were used for the PCR. This table comes from immunoSEQ multiplex PCR, and its TCRdb copy is limited to in-frame clones, with some not included. The table includes about 160,000 clones, roughly 63% detected once. What was sequenced was PBMCs. The receptor source for this set is a woman aged 55-75 years in good health and CMV-seropositive.

The chain links TRBV27 to TRBJ2-5; 8 bases agree with TRBD2. The CDR3 sequence is 17 residues long. Trimming took 4 bases from V and 2 from J; bases not matched to a gene: 12. Per germline, CDR1 MNHEY and CDR2 SMNVEV (reference sequence). CDR3 region: CASSSGWGVAGQETQYF. In DNA form, the CDR3 reads TGTGCCAGCAGTTCGGGTTGGGGGGTAGCGGGGCAAGAGACCCAGTACTTC.

The chain is built from TRBV29-1 and TRBJ2-4; 10 nucleotides agree with TRBD2. The CDR3 runs 12 residues. CDR1 is SQVTM, CDR2 ANQGSEA, per germline. Written as DNA, the CDR3 is TGCAGTCACGGGGCTAGCGGGGGCATTCAGTACTTC. Encoded protein: CSHGASGGIQYF.

This chain connects TRBV6-9 to TRBJ2-5; weak D call: TRBD2 (6 bases). The CDR3 is made up of 14 amino acids. CDR1 and CDR2 (germline): MNHGY, SVAAGI. Deletions cut 6 bases from V and 6 bases from J, with 17 bases between. CDR3 sequence: CASSVRGWMKTQYF. DNA of the CDR3: TGTGCCAGCAGCGTCCGGGGGTGGATGAAGACCCAGTACTTC.

The chain combines TRBV6-5 with TRBJ1-6, with D perhaps TRBD1 (6 bases). CDR1 and CDR2 (germline): MNHEY, SVGAGI. V was pared by 5 bases and J by 5 bases, with 13 bases between. This CDR3 is built from 15 residues. In nucleotides, the CDR3 is TGTGCCAGCAGTCCGACAGGAGCCCATAATTCACCCCTCCACTTT. Translated: CASSPTGAHNSPLHF.

The V gene is TRBV4-3, the J gene TRBJ2-2, with 10 positions matching TRBD2. Germline loops: CDR1 LGHNA, CDR2 YSLEER. This CDR3 has 17 amino acids. V gave up 0 bases and J gave up 4 bases; unmatched junction bases: 5. CDR3 loop: CASSQDPAGGLTGELFF. CDR3 DNA sequence: TGCGCCAGCAGCCAAGACCCAGCGGGAGGGCTCACCGGGGAGCTGTTTTTT.

The genes are TRBV18 and TRBJ1-2; D might be TRBD1 (5 bases). The germline CDR1 and CDR2 sequences are KGHSH and LQKENI. The CDR3 is 14 amino acids. Trimming pared 6 bases from V and 4 bases from J, leaving 15 bases between. The DNA of the CDR3 is TGTGCCAGCTCGAAAGCGGGGGAGGGCTATGGCTACACCTTC. Translation gives CASSKAGEGYGYTF.

As concerns this clone: The same CDR3 arises from other DNA sequences in this sample as well. The V call is TRBV28, the J call TRBJ2-4; tentative D call: TRBD2 (5 bases). CDR1 MDHEN and CDR2 SYDVKM come from the germline V gene. Trimming cost V 2 bases and J 1 base, with 6 bases left between them. The CDR3 consists of 14 residues. This chain's CDR3 is CASSLAGAKNIQYF. In nucleotides, the CDR3 is TGTGCCAGCAGTTTAGCGGGCGCCAAAAACATTCAGTACTTC.

The CDR3 loop is CASSAAGTGAWNEQFF. CDR3 coding DNA: TGTGCCAGCAGCGCTGCCGGGACAGGCGCATGGAATGAGCAGTTCTTC. The V gene is TRBV5-4, the J gene TRBJ2-1; 8 positions agree with TRBD1. The CDR3 is 16 amino acids. J was trimmed by 7 bases and V by 4 bases; bases with no gene match: 13. The V gene's germline CDR1 is SGHNT and CDR2 YYREEE (reference sequence).

V and J are TRBV30 and TRBJ1-3; no reliable D call. V was clipped by 2 bases and J by 0 bases, with 14 bases between them. The germline gives CDR1 GTSNPN, CDR2 SVGIG (reference sequence). The CDR3 extends over 16 amino acids. CDR3 sequence reads: CAWSPRELLSGNTIYF. The CDR3, as DNA: TGTGCCTGGAGTCCCCGGGAACTCCTCTCTGGAAACACCATATATTTT.

The V and J genes are TRBV7-9 and TRBJ2-1, with a tentative D call TRBD1 (5 bases). Germline CDR1 and CDR2: SEHNR and FQNEAQ (reference sequence). This CDR3 is built from 16 residues. The V and J ends lost 0 bases and 5 bases respectively, with 14 bases between them. This CDR3 reads CASSLALRQFDNEQFF. The CDR3 DNA is TGTGCCAGCAGCTTAGCGCTAAGACAGTTCGACAATGAGCAGTTCTTC.

The gene calls are TRBV2 and TRBJ2-2, with D possibly matching TRBD1 (5 bases). The V and J ends lost 1 base and 6 bases respectively, with 15 bases between them. Germline loops: CDR1 SNHLY, CDR2 FYNNEI. This CDR3 is 16 amino acids long. The CDR3 sequence: CASSEEQAIRSGELFF. CDR3 in DNA: TGTGCCAGCAGTGAAGAACAGGCCATCAGGTCCGGGGAGCTGTTTTTT.

This clone was found a few times. The chain recombines TRBV4-2 with TRBJ1-2; D not resolved. Germline CDR1 and CDR2: LGHNA and YNFKEQ. The CDR3 length is 14 residues. The ends were cut back, 0 bases at V and 3 bases at J, with 8 bases in the middle. The CDR3 bases are TGTGCCAGCAGCCAAGACCCGGGTGACTATGGCTACACCTTC. It translates to CASSQDPGDYGYTF.

The gene calls are TRBV27 and TRBJ1-2; D not resolved. Germline values: CDR1 MNHEY, CDR2 SMNVEV (reference sequence). The CDR3 has 13 residues. Trimming stripped 0 bases from V and 8 bases from J, with 10 bases between. CDR3 nucleotides: TGTGCCAGCAGTTTATCACAGAACTTAGGCTACACCTTC. This codes for CASSLSQNLGYTF.

This chain links TRBV19 with TRBJ2-7, with D possibly matching TRBD2 (6 bases). Trimming removed 1 base from V and 2 bases from J, with 12 bases in between. The CDR3 loop spans 15 amino acids. CDR1 and CDR2 (germline): LNHDA, SQIVND (reference sequence). The CDR3 sequence is CASSIAGTFAYEQYF. The CDR3 DNA is TGTGCCAGTAGTATAGCCGGGACTTTCGCCTACGAGCAGTACTTC.

The chain links TRBV29-1 to TRBJ1-2; 9 nucleotides align to TRBD1. V lost 6 bases to trimming and J lost 5 bases; unmatched junction nucleotides: 1. Germline V gives CDR1 SQVTM, CDR2 ANQGSEA. The CDR3 totals 11 residues. CDR3 nucleotides: TGCAGCGTACAGGGGGCTTATGGCTACACCTTC. Its protein is CSVQGAYGYTF. Variable domain in full (rest from reference TRBV29-1 and TRBJ1-2): SAVISQKPSRDICQRGTSLTIQCQVDSQVTMMFWYRQQPGQSLTLIATANQGSEATYESGFVIDKFPISRPNLTFSTLTVSNMSPEDSSIYLCSVQGAYGYTFGSGTRLTVV.

The chain joins TRBV28 to TRBJ2-5, with TRBD2 identical over 12 bases. The ends lost 2 bases at V and 3 bases at J; junction bases unmatched: 7. The CDR3 spans 17 residues. Germline V gene lookup returns CDR1 MDHEN and CDR2 SYDVKM. CDR3 protein: CASSLIVTSGRKETQYF. CDR3 nucleotides: TGTGCCAGCAGTTTAATAGTTACTAGCGGGAGGAAAGAGACCCAGTACTTC. The variable domain in full, with the rest retrieved from reference TRBV28 and TRBJ2-5, is DVKVTQSSRYLVKRTGEKVFLECVQDMDHENMFWYRQDPGLGLRLIYFSYDVKMKEKGDIPEGYSVSREKKERFSLILESASTNQTSMYLCASSLIVTSGRKETQYFGPGTRLLVL.

This clone appeared a single time. This chain joins TRBV15 and TRBJ2-7; 9 bases are a match to TRBD2. The CDR3 is 15 amino acids. CDR1 is LNHNV and CDR2 is YYDKDF in the germline V gene (reference sequence). The ends lost 0 bases at V and 2 bases at J; junction bases unmatched: 2. Written as DNA, the CDR3 is TGTGCCACCAGCAGAGAAGCTAGCGGGGCCTACGAGCAGTACTTC. It yields the protein CATSREASGAYEQYF.

This clone was detected only a few times. The chain carries TRBV4-3 and TRBJ2-5; 8 positions agree with TRBD1. Per germline, CDR1 LGHNA and CDR2 YSLEER. V gave up 5 bases and J gave up 5 bases; unmatched junction bases: 4. The CDR3 consists of 13 residues. CDR3 nucleotides: TGCGCCAGCAGCGCGGACAGGGAGGAGACCCAGTACTTC. This gives the protein CASSADREETQYF.